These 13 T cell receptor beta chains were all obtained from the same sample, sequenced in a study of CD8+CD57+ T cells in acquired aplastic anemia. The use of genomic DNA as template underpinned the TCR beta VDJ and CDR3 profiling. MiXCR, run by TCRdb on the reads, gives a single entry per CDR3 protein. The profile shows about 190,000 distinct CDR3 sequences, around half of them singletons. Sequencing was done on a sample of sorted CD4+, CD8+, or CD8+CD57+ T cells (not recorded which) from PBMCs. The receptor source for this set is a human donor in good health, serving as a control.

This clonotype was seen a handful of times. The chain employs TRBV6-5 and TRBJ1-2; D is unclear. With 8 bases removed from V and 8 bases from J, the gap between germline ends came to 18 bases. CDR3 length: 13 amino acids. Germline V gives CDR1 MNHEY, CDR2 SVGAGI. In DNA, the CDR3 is TGTGCCAGCGAGAAATGGGCCCTGGGGGGCTACACCTTC. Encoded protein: CASEKWALGGYTF.

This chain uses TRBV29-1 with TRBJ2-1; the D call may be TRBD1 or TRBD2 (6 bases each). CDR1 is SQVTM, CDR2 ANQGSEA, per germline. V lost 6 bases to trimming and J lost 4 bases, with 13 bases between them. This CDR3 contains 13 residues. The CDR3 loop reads CSVQGGRYNEQFF. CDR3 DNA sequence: TGCAGCGTACAGGGAGGCCGTTACAATGAGCAGTTCTTC.

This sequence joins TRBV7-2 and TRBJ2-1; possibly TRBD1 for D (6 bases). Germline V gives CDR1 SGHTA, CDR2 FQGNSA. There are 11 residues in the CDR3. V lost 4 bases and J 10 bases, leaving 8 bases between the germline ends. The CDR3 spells CASSSGTEQFF. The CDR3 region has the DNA TGTGCCAGCAGCTCCGGGACAGAGCAGTTCTTC.

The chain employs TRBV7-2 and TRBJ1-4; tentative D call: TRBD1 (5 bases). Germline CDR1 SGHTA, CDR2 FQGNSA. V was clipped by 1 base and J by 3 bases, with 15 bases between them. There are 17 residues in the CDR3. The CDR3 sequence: CASSLGGGPASNEKLFF. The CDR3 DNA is TGTGCCAGCAGCTTAGGTGGGGGACCTGCATCTAATGAAAAACTGTTTTTT.

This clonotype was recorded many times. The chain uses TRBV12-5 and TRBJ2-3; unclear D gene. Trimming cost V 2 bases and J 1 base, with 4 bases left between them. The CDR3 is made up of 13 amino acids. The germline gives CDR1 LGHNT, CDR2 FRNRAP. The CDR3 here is CASGLRGTDTQYF. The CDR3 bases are TGTGCTAGTGGTTTGAGGGGCACAGATACGCAGTATTTT.

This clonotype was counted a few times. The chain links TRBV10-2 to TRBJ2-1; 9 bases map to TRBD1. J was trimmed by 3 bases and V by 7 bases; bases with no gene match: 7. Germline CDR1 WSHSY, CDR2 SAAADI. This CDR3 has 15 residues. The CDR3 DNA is TGCGCCAGCAACGCCGGGACAGGGAACTACAATGAGCAGTTCTTC. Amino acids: CASNAGTGNYNEQFF.

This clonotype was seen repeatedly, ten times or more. The CDR3 here is CASSQRTSGGPADTQYF. CDR3 DNA: TGTGCCAGCAGCCAACGGACTAGCGGGGGGCCAGCAGATACGCAGTATTTT. The genes are TRBV6-1 and TRBJ2-3; 14 positions agree with TRBD2. Trimming at V came to 6 bases and at J to 4 bases, leaving 9 bases not matched to a gene. Looked up from germline, CDR1 is MNHNS and CDR2 is SASEGT. The CDR3 is 17 residues long.

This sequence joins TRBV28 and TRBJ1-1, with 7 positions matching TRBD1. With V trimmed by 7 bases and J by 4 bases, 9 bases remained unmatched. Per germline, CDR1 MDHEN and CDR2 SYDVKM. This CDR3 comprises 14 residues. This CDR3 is CASINQGVGTEAFF. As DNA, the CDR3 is TGTGCCAGCATCAATCAGGGGGTGGGCACTGAAGCTTTCTTT.

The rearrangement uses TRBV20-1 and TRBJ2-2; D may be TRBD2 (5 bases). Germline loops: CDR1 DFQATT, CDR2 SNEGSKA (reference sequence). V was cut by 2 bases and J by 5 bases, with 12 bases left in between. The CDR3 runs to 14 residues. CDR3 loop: CSARMVPGTGELFF. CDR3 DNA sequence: TGCAGTGCTAGAATGGTGCCGGGGACCGGGGAGCTGTTTTTT.

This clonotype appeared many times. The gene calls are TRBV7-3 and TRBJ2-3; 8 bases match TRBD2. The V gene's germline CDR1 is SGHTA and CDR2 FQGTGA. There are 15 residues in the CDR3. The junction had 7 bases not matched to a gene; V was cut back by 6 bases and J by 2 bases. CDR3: CASSWRGADTDTQYF. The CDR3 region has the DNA TGTGCCAGCAGTTGGCGGGGGGCCGACACAGATACGCAGTATTTT.

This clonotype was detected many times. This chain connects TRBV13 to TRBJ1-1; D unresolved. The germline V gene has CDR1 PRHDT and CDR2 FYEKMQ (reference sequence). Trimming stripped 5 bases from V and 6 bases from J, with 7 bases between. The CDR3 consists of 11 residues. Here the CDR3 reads CASSGGSEAFF. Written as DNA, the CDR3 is TGTGCCAGCAGCGGAGGATCTGAAGCTTTCTTT.

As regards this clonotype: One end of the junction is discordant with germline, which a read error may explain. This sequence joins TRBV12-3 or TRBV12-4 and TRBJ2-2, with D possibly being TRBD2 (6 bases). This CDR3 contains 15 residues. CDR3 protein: CASRLAETNTGELFF. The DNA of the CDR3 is TGTGCCAGCAGATTAGCGGAGACGAACACCGGGGAGCTGTTTTTT.

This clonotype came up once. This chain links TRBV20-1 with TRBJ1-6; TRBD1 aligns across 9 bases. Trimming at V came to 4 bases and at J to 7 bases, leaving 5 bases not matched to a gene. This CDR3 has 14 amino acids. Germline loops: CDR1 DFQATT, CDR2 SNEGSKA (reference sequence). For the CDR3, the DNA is TGCAGTGCTACTACCGGGACAGGGAATTCACCCCTCCACTTT. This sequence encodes CSATTGTGNSPLHF.